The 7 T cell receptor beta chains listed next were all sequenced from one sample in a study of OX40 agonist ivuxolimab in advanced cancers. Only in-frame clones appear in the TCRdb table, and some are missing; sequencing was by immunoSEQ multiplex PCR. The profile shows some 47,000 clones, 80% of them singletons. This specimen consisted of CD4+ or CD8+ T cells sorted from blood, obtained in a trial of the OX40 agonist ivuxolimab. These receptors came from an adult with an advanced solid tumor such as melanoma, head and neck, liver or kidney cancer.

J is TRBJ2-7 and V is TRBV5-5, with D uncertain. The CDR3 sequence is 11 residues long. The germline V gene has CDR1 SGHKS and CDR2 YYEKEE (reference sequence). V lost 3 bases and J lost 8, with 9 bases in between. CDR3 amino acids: CASSSVGKQYF. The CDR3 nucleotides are TGTGCCAGCAGCTCTGTGGGGAAGCAGTACTTC.

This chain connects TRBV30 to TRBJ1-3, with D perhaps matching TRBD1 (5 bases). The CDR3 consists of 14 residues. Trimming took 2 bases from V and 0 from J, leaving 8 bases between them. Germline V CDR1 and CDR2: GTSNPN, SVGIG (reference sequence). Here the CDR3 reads CAWSPGPSGNTIYF. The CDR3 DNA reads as TGTGCCTGGAGTCCAGGGCCCTCTGGAAACACCATATATTTT.

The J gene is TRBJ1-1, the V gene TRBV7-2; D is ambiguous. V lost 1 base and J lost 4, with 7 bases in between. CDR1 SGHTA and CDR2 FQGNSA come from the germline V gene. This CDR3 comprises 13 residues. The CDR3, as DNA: TGTGCCAGCAGCTTAGAACGGGCCACTGAAGCTTTCTTT. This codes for CASSLERATEAFF.

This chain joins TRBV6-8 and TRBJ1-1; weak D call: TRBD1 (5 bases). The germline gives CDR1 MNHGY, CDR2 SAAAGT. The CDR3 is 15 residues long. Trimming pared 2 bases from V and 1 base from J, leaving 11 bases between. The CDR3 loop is CASSYLQGRNTEAFF. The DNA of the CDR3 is TGTGCCAGCAGTTACCTTCAGGGACGGAACACTGAAGCTTTCTTT.

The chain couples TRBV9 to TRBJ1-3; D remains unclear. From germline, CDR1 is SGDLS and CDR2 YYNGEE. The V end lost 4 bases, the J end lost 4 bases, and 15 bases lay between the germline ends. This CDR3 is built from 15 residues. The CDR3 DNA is TGTGCCAGCAGCCCCCGCGACGAAGGCGGAAACACCATATATTTT. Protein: CASSPRDEGGNTIYF.

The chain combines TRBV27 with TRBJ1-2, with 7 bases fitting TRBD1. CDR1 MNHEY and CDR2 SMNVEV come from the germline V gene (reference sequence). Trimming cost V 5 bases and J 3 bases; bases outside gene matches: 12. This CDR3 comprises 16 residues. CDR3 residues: CASSPRRDRLYYGYTF. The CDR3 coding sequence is TGTGCCAGCAGTCCTCGCCGGGACAGACTTTACTATGGCTACACCTTC.

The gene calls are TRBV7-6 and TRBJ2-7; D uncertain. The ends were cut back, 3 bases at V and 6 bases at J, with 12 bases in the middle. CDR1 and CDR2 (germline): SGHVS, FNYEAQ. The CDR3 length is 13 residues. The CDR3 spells CASSFVAQSEQYF. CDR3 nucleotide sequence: TGTGCCAGCAGCTTTGTCGCGCAGTCCGAGCAGTACTTC.